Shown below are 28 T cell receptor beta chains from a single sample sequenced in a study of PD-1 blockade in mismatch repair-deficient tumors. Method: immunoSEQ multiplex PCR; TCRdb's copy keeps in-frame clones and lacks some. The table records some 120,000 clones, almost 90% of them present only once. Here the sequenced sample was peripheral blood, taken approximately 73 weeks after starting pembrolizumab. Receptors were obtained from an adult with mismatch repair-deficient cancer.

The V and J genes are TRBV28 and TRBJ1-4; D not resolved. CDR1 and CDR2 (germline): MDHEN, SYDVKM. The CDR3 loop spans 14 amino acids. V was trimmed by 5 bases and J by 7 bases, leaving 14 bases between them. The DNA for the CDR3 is TGTGCCAGCAGTCGGGGTTCTCGAGTTGAAAAACTGTTTTTT. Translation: CASSRGSRVEKLFF.

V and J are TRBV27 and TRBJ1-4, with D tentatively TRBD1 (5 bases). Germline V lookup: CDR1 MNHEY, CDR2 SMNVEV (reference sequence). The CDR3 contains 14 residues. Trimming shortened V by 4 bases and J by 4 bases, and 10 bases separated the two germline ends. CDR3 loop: CASSSGRINEKLFF. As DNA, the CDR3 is TGTGCCAGCAGTTCAGGGCGCATTAATGAAAAACTGTTTTTT.

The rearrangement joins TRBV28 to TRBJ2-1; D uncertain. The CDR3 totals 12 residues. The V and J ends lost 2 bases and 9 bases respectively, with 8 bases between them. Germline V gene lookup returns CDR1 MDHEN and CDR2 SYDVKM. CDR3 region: CASSLQGGEQFF. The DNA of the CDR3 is TGTGCCAGCAGTTTACAAGGCGGTGAGCAGTTCTTC.

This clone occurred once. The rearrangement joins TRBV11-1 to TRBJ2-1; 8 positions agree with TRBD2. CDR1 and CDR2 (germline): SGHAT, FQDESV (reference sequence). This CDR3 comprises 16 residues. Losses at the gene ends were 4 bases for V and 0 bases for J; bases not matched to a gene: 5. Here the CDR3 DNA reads TGTGCCAGCAGCTATTTAGCGGGGAGCTCCTACAATGAGCAGTTCTTC. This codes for CASSYLAGSSYNEQFF.

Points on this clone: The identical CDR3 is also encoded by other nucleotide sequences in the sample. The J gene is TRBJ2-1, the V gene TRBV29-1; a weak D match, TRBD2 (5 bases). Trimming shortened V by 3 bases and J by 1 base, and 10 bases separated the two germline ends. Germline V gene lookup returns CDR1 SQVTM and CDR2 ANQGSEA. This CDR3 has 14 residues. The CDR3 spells CSVEDFSSYNEQFF. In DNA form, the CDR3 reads TGCAGCGTTGAGGACTTCTCTTCCTACAATGAGCAGTTCTTC.

This CDR3 reads CASNDMLYGYTF. The CDR3 coding sequence is TGTGCCAGCAACGATATGCTCTATGGCTACACCTTC. The rearrangement joins TRBV19 to TRBJ1-2; D is unresolved. V shed 9 bases and J shed 4 bases, with 12 bases lying between them. CDR3 length equals 12 residues. Germline CDR1 reads LNHDA; CDR2 reads SQIVND (reference sequence).

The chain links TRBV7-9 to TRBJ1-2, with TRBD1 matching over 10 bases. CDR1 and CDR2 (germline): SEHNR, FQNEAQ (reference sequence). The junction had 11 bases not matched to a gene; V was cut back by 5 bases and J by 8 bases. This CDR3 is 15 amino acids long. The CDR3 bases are TGTGCCAGCAGCCAGCCGGGACAGGGGACGTCAGGCTACACCTTC. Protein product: CASSQPGQGTSGYTF.

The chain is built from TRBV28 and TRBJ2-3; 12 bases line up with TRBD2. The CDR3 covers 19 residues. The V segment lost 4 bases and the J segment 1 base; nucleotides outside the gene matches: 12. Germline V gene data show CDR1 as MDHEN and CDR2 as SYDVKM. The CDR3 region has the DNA TGTGCCAGCAGTTCTTCCGGACTAGCGGGGCGCGGAGGCACAGATACGCAGTATTTT. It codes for CASSSSGLAGRGGTDTQYF.

The CDR3 region is CASIRAGVLDQPQHF. The CDR3, as DNA: TGTGCCAGCATAAGGGCTGGGGTTTTGGATCAGCCCCAGCATTTT. This sequence joins TRBV6-1 and TRBJ1-5, with no clear D. The CDR3 is 15 amino acids. CDR1 is MNHNS, CDR2 SASEGT, per germline. Trimming took 7 bases from V and 5 from J, leaving 18 bases between them.

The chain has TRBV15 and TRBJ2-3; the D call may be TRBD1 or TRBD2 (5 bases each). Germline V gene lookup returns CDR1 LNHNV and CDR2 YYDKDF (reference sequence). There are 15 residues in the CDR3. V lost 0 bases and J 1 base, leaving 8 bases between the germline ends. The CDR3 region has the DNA TGTGCCACCAGCAGAGATCGAGGGGGCACAGATACGCAGTATTTT. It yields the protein CATSRDRGGTDTQYF.

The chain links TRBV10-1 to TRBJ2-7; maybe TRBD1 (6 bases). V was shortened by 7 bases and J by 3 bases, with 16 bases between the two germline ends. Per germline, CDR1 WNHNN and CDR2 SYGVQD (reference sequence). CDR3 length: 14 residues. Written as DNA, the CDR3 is TGCGCCAGCACTACAGGGTCGCCTGTCTACGAGCAGTACTTC. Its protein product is CASTTGSPVYEQYF.

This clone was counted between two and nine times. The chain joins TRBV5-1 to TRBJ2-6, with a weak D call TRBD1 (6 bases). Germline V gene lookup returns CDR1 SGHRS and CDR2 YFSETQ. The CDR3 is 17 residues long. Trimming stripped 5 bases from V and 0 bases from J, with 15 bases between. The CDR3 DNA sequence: TGCGCCAGCAGGCAGACAGGCAGCAGCTCTGGGGCCAACGTCCTGACTTTC. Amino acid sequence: CASRQTGSSSGANVLTF.

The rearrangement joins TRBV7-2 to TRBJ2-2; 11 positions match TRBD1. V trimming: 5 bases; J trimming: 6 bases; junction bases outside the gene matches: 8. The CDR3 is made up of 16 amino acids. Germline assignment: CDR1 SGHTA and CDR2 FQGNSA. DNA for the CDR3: TGTGCCAGCAGCCATCCGGGACAGGGGGTGGCCGGGGAGCTGTTTTTT. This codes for CASSHPGQGVAGELFF.

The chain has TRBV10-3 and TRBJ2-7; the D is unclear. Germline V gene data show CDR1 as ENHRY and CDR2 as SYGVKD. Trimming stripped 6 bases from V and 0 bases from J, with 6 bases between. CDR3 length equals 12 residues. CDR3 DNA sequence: TGTGCCATCAGCTACTACTCCTACGAGCAGTACTTC. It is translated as CAISYYSYEQYF.

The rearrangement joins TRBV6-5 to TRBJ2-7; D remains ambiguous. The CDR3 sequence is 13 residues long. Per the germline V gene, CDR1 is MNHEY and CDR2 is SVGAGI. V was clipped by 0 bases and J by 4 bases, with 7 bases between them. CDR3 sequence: CASSYSTRYEQYF. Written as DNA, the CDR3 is TGTGCCAGCAGTTACTCCACACGGTACGAGCAGTACTTC.

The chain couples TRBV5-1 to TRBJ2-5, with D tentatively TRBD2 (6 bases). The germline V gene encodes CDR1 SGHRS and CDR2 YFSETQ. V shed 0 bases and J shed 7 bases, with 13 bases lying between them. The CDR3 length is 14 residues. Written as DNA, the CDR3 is TGCGCCAGCAGCTTGGACGGGAGAGGACGGACCCAGTACTTC. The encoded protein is CASSLDGRGRTQYF.

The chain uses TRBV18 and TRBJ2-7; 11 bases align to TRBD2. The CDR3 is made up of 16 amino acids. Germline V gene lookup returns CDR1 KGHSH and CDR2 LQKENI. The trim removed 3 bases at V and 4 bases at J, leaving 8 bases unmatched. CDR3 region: CASSPETSGSSYEQYF. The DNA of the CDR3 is TGTGCCAGCTCACCCGAAACTAGCGGGAGTTCGTACGAGCAGTACTTC.

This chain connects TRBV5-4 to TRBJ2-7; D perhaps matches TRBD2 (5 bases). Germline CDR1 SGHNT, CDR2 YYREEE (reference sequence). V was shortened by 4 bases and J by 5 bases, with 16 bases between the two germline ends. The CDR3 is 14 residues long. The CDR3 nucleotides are TGTGCCAGCAGCCATACTAGAGATTACCACGAGCAGTACTTC. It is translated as CASSHTRDYHEQYF.

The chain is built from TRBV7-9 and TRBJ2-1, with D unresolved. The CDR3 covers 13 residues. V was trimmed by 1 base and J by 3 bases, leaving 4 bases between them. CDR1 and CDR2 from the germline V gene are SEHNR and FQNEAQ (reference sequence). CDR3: CASSLGIYNEQFF. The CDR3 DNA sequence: TGTGCCAGCAGCTTAGGAATCTACAATGAGCAGTTCTTC.

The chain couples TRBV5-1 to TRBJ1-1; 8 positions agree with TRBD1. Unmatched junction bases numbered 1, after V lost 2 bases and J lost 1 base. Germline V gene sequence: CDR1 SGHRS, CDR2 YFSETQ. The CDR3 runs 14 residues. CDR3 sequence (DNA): TGCGCCAGCAGCTTAGGGACAGGGAACACTGAAGCTTTCTTT. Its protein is CASSLGTGNTEAFF.

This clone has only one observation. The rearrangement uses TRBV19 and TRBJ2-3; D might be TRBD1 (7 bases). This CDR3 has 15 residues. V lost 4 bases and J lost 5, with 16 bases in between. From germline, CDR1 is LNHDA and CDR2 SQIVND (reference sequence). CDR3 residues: CASSTHYRGGDTQYF. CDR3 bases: TGTGCCAGTAGTACCCACTACAGGGGAGGAGATACGCAGTATTTT.

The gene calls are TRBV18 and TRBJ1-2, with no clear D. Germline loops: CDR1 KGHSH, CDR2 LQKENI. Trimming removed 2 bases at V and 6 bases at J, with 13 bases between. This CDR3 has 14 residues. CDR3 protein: CASSPASEPDGYTF. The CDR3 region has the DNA TGTGCCAGCTCACCAGCCAGCGAGCCGGATGGCTACACCTTC.

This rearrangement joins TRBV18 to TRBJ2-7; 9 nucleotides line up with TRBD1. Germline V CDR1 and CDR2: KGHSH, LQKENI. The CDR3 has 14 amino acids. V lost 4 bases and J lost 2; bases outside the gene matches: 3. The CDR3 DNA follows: TGTGCCAGCTCACGGGACAGGGAGGCCTACGAGCAGTACTTC. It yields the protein CASSRDREAYEQYF.

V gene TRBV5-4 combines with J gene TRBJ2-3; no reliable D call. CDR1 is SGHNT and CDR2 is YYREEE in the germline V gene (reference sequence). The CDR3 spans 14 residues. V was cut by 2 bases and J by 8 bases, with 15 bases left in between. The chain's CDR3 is CASSFGPSETTQYF. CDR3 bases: TGTGCCAGCAGCTTCGGCCCGTCGGAGACTACGCAGTATTTT.

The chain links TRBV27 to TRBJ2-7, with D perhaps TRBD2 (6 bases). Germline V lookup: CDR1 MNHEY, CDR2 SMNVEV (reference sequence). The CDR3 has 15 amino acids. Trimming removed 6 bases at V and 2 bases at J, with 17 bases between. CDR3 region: CASSRRDSNPYEQYF. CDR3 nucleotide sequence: TGTGCCAGCAGCCGACGGGACTCGAATCCCTACGAGCAGTACTTC.

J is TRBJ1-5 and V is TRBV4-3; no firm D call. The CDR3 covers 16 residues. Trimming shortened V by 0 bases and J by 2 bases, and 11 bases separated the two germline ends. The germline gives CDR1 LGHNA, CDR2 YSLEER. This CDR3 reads CASSQECGDGNQPQHF. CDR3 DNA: TGCGCCAGCAGCCAAGAATGCGGGGATGGCAATCAGCCCCAGCATTTT.

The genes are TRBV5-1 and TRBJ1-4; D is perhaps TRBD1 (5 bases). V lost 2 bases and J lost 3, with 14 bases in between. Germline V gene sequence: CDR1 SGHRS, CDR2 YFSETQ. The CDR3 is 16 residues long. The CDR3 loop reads CASSFGTISANEKLFF. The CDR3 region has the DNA TGCGCCAGCAGCTTTGGGACTATTAGTGCTAATGAAAAACTGTTTTTT.

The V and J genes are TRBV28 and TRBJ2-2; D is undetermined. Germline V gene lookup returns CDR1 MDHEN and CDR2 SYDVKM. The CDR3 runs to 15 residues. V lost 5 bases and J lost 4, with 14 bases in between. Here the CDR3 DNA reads TGTGCCAGCAGTCTCGACTTCGTGAGCACCGGGGAGCTGTTTTTT. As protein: CASSLDFVSTGELFF. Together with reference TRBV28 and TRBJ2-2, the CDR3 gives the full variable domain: DVKVTQSSRYLVKRTGEKVFLECVQDMDHENMFWYRQDPGLGLRLIYFSYDVKMKEKGDIPEGYSVSREKKERFSLILESASTNQTSMYLCASSLDFVSTGELFFGEGSRLTVL.